What follows are 26 T cell receptor beta chains derived from one specimen sequenced in a study of T cells in women clearing cervical HPV infection. This table comes from immunoSEQ multiplex PCR, and its TCRdb copy is limited to in-frame clones, with some not included. Here the sample table reports 45,000 to 50,000 clones. Sequencing was performed on blood buffy coat. Receptor source: a woman aged 18-69 years with a cervical HPV16 infection that either progressed to CIN3+ or cleared (not recorded which).

About this clone: The read ends 3 residues early relative to the CDR3; the germline J gene fills the gap. The chain combines TRBV2 with TRBJ2-2; D gene uncertain. This CDR3 has 13 amino acids. V was cut by 4 bases and J by 4 bases, with 7 bases left in between. Germline values: CDR1 SNHLY, CDR2 FYNNEI. CDR3 bases read: TGTGCCAGCAGTGCGGTTGTCACCGGGGAG. It encodes CASSAVVTGE. The complete CDR3 protein is CASSAVVTGELFF.

Note on this clone: With the read ending 3 residues before the CDR3 end, the germline J gene is used to fill in that end. The V call is TRBV6-1, the J call TRBJ2-5; TRBD1 matches 7 bases. V lost 1 base, J lost 2 bases, and 4 bases stayed unmatched. Germline V lookup: CDR1 MNHNS, CDR2 SASEGT. The CDR3 runs to 15 residues. CDR3 DNA, as far as it was read: TGTGCCAGCAGTGAAGGGACAGGTAAACAAGAGACC. Translation: CASSEGTGKQET. The whole CDR3 protein is CASSEGTGKQETQYF.

As regards this clone: The observed sequence ends 3 residues before the CDR3 terminus, with the missing tail filled in from the germline J gene. V usage is TRBV7-4 and J usage is TRBJ2-7, with 8 positions matching TRBD1. Germline V gene sequence: CDR1 SGHVT, CDR2 SQSDAQ. This CDR3 is 13 amino acids long. The V segment lost 5 bases and the J segment 5 bases; nucleotides outside the gene matches: 5. CDR3 region: CASSRQGSHEQYF. The DNA read from the CDR3 is TGTGCCAGCAGCCGACAGGGGAGCCACGAG.

A word on this clone: The sequenced fragment ends 3 residues before the CDR3 boundary, so the rest is inferred from the germline J gene. The chain combines TRBV19 with TRBJ1-2; D not certain. This CDR3 comprises 16 residues. Germline-derived CDR1 and CDR2 are LNHDA and SQIVND (reference sequence). The CDR3 DNA, read in part, is TGTGCCAGTAGTATAACTAGCGGGAGGTCCTCCTACGAC. Translation: CASSITSGRSSYD. From start to end, the CDR3 is CASSITSGRSSYDYTF. The variable domain in full, completed from reference TRBV19 and TRBJ1-2, reads DGGITQSPKYLFRKEGQNVTLSCEQNLNHDAMYWYRQDPGQGLRLIYYSQIVNDFQKGDIAEGYSVSREKKESFPLTVTSAQKNPTAFYLCASSITSGRSSYDYTFGSGTRLTVV.

For this clone: The read is 3 residues too short to cover the CDR3 end, so that end is filled in from the germline J gene. The V and J genes are TRBV7-9 and TRBJ2-5; weak D call: TRBD2 (6 bases). Trimming removed 3 bases at V and 3 bases at J, with 11 bases between. Germline V CDR1 and CDR2: SEHNR, FQNEAQ (reference sequence). CDR3 length equals 14 residues. The CDR3 spells CASSLGLVEETQYF. The DNA read from the CDR3 is TGTGCCAGCAGCTTGGGACTCGTGGAAGAGACC.

On this clone itself: The CDR3 goes on 3 residues after the read ends, and that part is filled in from the germline J gene. The V and J genes are TRBV14 and TRBJ2-7; D is possibly TRBD2 (6 bases). The CDR3 spans 15 residues. The germline V gene has CDR1 SGHDN and CDR2 FVKESK. Trimming removed 1 base from V and 2 bases from J, with 12 bases in between. CDR3: CASSQVYGGAYEQYF. Partial CDR3 DNA: TGTGCCAGCAGCCAAGTCTACGGGGGAGCCTACGAG.

A remark on this clone: The read terminates 3 residues before the CDR3 end, so the remaining end is supplied by the germline J gene. The rearrangement links TRBV5-1 to TRBJ2-2; D may be TRBD2 (7 bases). The germline V gene has CDR1 SGHRS and CDR2 YFSETQ. This CDR3 has 14 amino acids. Between the trimmed V and J ends, which lost 4 bases and 6 bases, there was a span of 13 bases. The CDR3 protein is CASSPEGGAGELFF. CDR3 DNA, as far as it was read: TGCGCCAGCAGCCCGGAGGGGGGGGCCGGGGAG.

A word on this clone: The sequenced fragment ends 3 residues before the CDR3 boundary, so the rest is inferred from the germline J gene. This chain connects TRBV18 to TRBJ1-4, with D perhaps TRBD1 (5 bases). Germline V gene data show CDR1 as KGHSH and CDR2 as LQKENI. This CDR3 region has 15 residues. Trimming pared 2 bases from V and 0 bases from J, leaving 7 bases between. Partial CDR3 DNA: TGTGCCAGCTCACCAAGGGGAGCAACTAATGAAAAA. Its protein product is CASSPRGATNEK. The full CDR3 protein reads CASSPRGATNEKLFF.

To note about this clone: The missing CDR3 end, 3 residues past where the read stops, is filled in from the germline J gene. This rearrangement joins TRBV7-2 to TRBJ2-2; 9 bases map to TRBD2. The germline V gene encodes CDR1 SGHTA and CDR2 FQGNSA. This CDR3 has 15 residues. The J segment lost 5 bases and the V segment lost 0 bases, leaving 1 base of the junction unmatched. Partial CDR3 DNA: TGTGCCAGCAGCTTAGCCCTAGCGGGGACCGGGGAG. Protein sequence: CASSLALAGTGE. The full CDR3 sequence reads CASSLALAGTGELFF.

Concerning this clone: The read gets to within 3 residues of the CDR3 end, and the germline J gene fills in the rest. This chain uses TRBV11-3 with TRBJ2-5; 8 bases are a match to TRBD2. The trim removed 3 bases at V and 5 bases at J, leaving 5 bases unmatched. The CDR3 is 14 amino acids. The germline V gene has CDR1 SGHNT and CDR2 YENEEA. The CDR3 reads CASSFGGGRETQYF. The CDR3 bases that were read are TGTGCCAGCAGCTTTGGAGGCGGGAGGGAGACC.

Worth noting for this clone: An end of the junction does not agree with germline; a read error may underlie this. The read halts 3 residues ahead of the CDR3 end, with the missing end drawn from the germline J gene. Other nucleotide sequences from this sample produce the same CDR3. The gene calls are TRBV18 and TRBJ1-3, with TRBD1 as a possible D gene (6 bases). The CDR3 totals 15 residues. Germline values: CDR1 KGHSH, CDR2 LQKENI. The CDR3 spells CASSPRTVAGNTIYF. Partial CDR3 DNA: TGTGCCAGCTCACCACGGACAGTGGCTGGAAACACA.

In regard to this clone: Coverage ceases 3 residues before the CDR3 finishes, and the germline J gene fills in the end. The rearrangement links TRBV7-2 to TRBJ1-4; TRBD1 aligns across 8 bases. The CDR3 extends over 14 amino acids. Germline V gene lookup returns CDR1 SGHTA and CDR2 FQGNSA. The CDR3 is CASRPGQVDSPLFF. The sequenced CDR3 bases are TGTGCCAGCAGGCCGGGACAGGTCGATTCACCA.

About this clone: Coverage ceases 3 residues before the CDR3 finishes, and the germline J gene fills in the end. The V call is TRBV7-9, the J call TRBJ2-1, with 10 bases that match TRBD2. The CDR3 is made up of 15 amino acids. The V and J ends lost 5 bases and 4 bases, in that order; junction bases with no gene match: 5. The germline CDR1 and CDR2 sequences are SEHNR and FQNEAQ (reference sequence). CDR3 sequence reads: CASSPGLAVYNEQFF. The CDR3 bases that were read are TGTGCCAGCAGCCCCGGACTAGCGGTGTACAATGAG.

With regard to this clone: The read ends 3 residues early relative to the CDR3; the germline J gene fills the gap. The chain joins TRBV19 to TRBJ2-2, with 8 bases aligning to TRBD1. The CDR3 extends over 15 amino acids. Germline CDR1 LNHDA, CDR2 SQIVND (reference sequence). Incomplete CDR3 DNA: TGTGCCAGTAGTAGGGACAGGTCTGGGGCCAACGTG. Translated, it gives CASSRDRSGANV. The entire CDR3 protein reads CASSRDRSGANVLFF. The variable domain in full, completed from reference TRBV19 and TRBJ2-2, reads DGGITQSPKYLFRKEGQNVTLSCEQNLNHDAMYWYRQDPGQGLRLIYYSQIVNDFQKGDIAEGYSVSREKKESFPLTVTSAQKNPTAFYLCASSRDRSGANVLFFGEGSRLTVL.

A word on this clone: The CDR3 end falls 3 residues outside the read, so it is completed with the germline J gene. The chain combines TRBV10-3 with TRBJ2-2, with 7 positions matching TRBD2. The V gene end was trimmed by 8 bases and the J gene end by 0 bases; junction bases not matched to a gene: 0. CDR1 is ENHRY and CDR2 is SYGVKD in the germline V gene. The CDR3 is 13 amino acids. CDR3 residues: CAIGGANTGELFF. Partial CDR3 DNA: TGTGCCATCGGGGGGGCGAACACCGGGGAG.

In regard to this clone: The read finishes 3 residues shy of the CDR3 end, and the germline J gene is used to complete it. V usage is TRBV19 and J usage is TRBJ2-2; 7 bases fit TRBD2. Germline CDR1 LNHDA, CDR2 SQIVND (reference sequence). V shed 5 bases and J 3 bases; nucleotides not matched to a gene: 6. This CDR3 region has 15 residues. The CDR3 spells CASSPASGYTGELFF. The sequenced CDR3 bases are TGTGCCAGTAGTCCCGCTAGCGGTTACACCGGGGAG.

On this clone itself: The CDR3 is cut off 3 residues early in the read; its end comes from the germline J gene. The chain employs TRBV5-6 and TRBJ1-2, with 7 bases identical to TRBD1. V lost 3 bases and J lost 4; bases outside the gene matches: 9. The germline gives CDR1 SGHDT, CDR2 YYEEEE. The CDR3 consists of 15 residues. The CDR3 loop reads CASSSGQKFGYGYTF. CDR3 DNA, as far as it was read: TGTGCCAGCAGCTCGGGACAGAAATTTGGCTATGGC.

On this clone itself: The CDR3 extends 3 residues past the end of the read, so its final part is completed from the germline J gene. The chain employs TRBV2 and TRBJ2-2, with TRBD1 as a possible D gene (5 bases). Germline V CDR1 and CDR2: SNHLY, FYNNEI. The CDR3 is 14 amino acids. This CDR3 reads CASREQAGANVLFF. Partial CDR3 DNA: TGTGCCAGCAGAGAACAGGCTGGGGCCAACGTG. The full variable domain, with the rest looked up from reference TRBV2 and TRBJ2-2, is EPEVTQTPSHQVTQMGQEVILRCVPISNHLYFYWYRQILGQKVEFLVSFYNNEISEKSEIFDDQFSVERPDGSNFTLKIRSTKLEDSAMYFCASREQAGANVLFFGEGSRLTVL.

Concerning this clone itself: The read stops 3 residues short of the end of the CDR3; the missing end is completed from the germline J gene. This sequence joins TRBV18 and TRBJ2-4, with TRBD1 as a possible D gene (6 bases). Per the germline V gene, CDR1 is KGHSH and CDR2 is LQKENI. This CDR3 comprises 15 residues. CDR3 DNA (partial): TGTGCCAGCTCACAAACAGGGCCCGAGAGTTATGGT. This codes for CASSQTGPESYG. Given in full, the CDR3 is CASSQTGPESYGQYF. Using reference TRBV18 and TRBJ2-4 for the parts outside the CDR3, the full variable domain is NAGVMQNPRHLVRRRGQEARLRCSPMKGHSHVYWYRQLPEEGLKFMVYLQKENIIDESGMPKERFSAEFPKEGPSILRIQQVVRGDSAAYFCASSQTGPESYGQYFGAGTRLSVL.

Remarks on this clone: The CDR3 end falls 3 residues outside the read, so it is completed with the germline J gene. The rearrangement joins TRBV7-9 to TRBJ1-1; D is perhaps TRBD1 (5 bases). V was shortened by 7 bases and J by 4 bases, with 16 bases between the two germline ends. CDR3 length: 14 amino acids. Germline assignment: CDR1 SEHNR and CDR2 FQNEAQ (reference sequence). The CDR3 region is CASTMRGYGTEAFF. Partial CDR3 DNA: TGTGCCAGCACGATGAGGGGATACGGCACTGAA.

Details on this clone: From the germline J gene comes the end of the CDR3, since the read stops 3 residues before it. This sequence joins TRBV7-9 and TRBJ1-2; 11 bases are shared with TRBD1. In germline, CDR1 is SEHNR, CDR2 FQNEAQ (reference sequence). The CDR3 loop spans 14 amino acids. V lost 5 bases, J lost 7 bases, and 6 bases stayed unmatched. The DNA read from the CDR3 is TGTGCCAGCAGCGCTTCCGGGACAGGGGGTGGC. This encodes CASSASGTGGG. The CDR3 reads in full as CASSASGTGGGYTF.

On this clone itself: The CDR3 end lies 3 residues beyond the end of the read and is filled in from the germline J gene. The V gene is TRBV11-2, the J gene TRBJ1-5; 7 bases align to TRBD1. Germline V gene data show CDR1 as SGHAT and CDR2 as FQNNGV. J gave up 1 base and V 2 bases, and 2 bases lay outside the gene matches. The CDR3 spans 15 residues. The CDR3 bases that were read are TGTGCCAGCAGCTTAACAGGGGACAGCAATCAGCCC. Protein product: CASSLTGDSNQP. The complete CDR3 sequence is CASSLTGDSNQPQHF.

A remark on this clone: Read data end 3 residues before the CDR3 end; the end is taken from the germline J gene. V gene TRBV19 combines with J gene TRBJ1-5; 8 bases match TRBD1. V lost 5 bases to trimming and J lost 6 bases; unmatched junction nucleotides: 9. The CDR3 is 15 amino acids. Germline loops: CDR1 LNHDA, CDR2 SQIVND (reference sequence). The sequenced part of the CDR3 DNA is TGTGCCAGTAGTCCCTGGCAGGGGGCTAGTCAGCCC. Encoded protein: CASSPWQGASQP. The entire CDR3 is CASSPWQGASQPQHF.

About this clone: One end of the junction does not line up with germline, which may come from a read error. CDR3 sequence reads: CASSFSGSHQPQHF. The sequenced CDR3 bases are TGTGCCAGCAGCTTCTCGGGGTCTCATCAACCC. The chain joins TRBV7-8 to TRBJ1-5; D gene unclear. From the germline J gene comes the end of the CDR3, since the read stops 3 residues before it. Germline V gene lookup returns CDR1 SGHVS and CDR2 FQNEAQ. The CDR3 has 14 residues.

A word on this clone: The sequenced fragment ends 3 residues before the CDR3 boundary, so the rest is inferred from the germline J gene. This chain links TRBV5-1 with TRBJ2-5; D not resolved. Trimming removed 0 bases from V and 5 bases from J, with 5 bases in between. The CDR3 consists of 12 residues. Germline V gene sequence: CDR1 SGHRS, CDR2 YFSETQ. The CDR3 spells CASSLARETQYF. The sequenced part of the CDR3 DNA is TGCGCCAGCAGCTTGGCCCGGGAGACC. The variable domain in full, completed from reference TRBV5-1 and TRBJ2-5, reads KAGVTQTPRYLIKTRGQQVTLSCSPISGHRSVSWYQQTPGQGLQFLFEYFSETQRNKGNFPGRFSGRQFSNSRSEMNVSTLELGDSALYLCASSLARETQYFGPGTRLLVL.

CDR3: CASSGQGNTEAFF. The covered CDR3 bases are TGTGCCAGCAGCGGCCAGGGGAACACTGAA. This chain links TRBV7-9 with TRBJ1-1; TRBD1 is a possible D gene (5 bases). The read gets to within 3 residues of the CDR3 end, and the germline J gene fills in the rest. Trimming shortened V by 5 bases and J by 1 base, and 8 bases separated the two germline ends. Germline CDR1 SEHNR, CDR2 FQNEAQ (reference sequence). The length of the CDR3 is 13 residues.